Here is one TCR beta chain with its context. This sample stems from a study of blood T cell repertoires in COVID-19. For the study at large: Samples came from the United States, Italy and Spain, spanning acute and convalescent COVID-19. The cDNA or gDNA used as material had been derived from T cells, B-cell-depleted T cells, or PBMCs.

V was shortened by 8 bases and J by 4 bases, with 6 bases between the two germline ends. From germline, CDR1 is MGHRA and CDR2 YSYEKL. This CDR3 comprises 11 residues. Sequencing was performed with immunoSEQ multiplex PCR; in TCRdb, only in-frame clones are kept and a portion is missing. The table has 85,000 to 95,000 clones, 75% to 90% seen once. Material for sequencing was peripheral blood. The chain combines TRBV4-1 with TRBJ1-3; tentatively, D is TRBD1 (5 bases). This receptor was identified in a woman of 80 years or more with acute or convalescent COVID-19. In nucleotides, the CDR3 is TGCGCCAGCGGACACGGAAACACCATATATTTT. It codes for CASGHGNTIYF.